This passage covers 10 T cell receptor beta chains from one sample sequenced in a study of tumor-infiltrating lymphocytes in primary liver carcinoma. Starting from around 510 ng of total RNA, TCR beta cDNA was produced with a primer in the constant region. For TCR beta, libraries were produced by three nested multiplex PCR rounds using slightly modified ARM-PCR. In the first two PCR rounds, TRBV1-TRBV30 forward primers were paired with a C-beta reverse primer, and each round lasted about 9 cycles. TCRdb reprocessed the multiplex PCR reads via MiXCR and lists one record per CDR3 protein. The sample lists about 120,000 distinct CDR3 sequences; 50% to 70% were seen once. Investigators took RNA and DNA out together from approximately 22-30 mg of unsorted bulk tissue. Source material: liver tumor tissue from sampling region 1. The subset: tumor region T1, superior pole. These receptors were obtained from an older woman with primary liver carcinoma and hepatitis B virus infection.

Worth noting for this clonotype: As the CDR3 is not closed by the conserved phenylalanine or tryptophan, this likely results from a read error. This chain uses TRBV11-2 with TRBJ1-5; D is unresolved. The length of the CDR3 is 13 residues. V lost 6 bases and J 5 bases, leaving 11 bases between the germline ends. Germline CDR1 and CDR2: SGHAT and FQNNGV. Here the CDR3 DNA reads TGTGCCAGCAGTGTCATGTATGATCAGCCCCAGCATATT. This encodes CASSVMYDQPQHI.

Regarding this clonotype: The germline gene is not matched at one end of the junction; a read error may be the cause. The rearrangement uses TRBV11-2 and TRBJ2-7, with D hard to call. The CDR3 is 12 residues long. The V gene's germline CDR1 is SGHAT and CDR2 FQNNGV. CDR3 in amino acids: CASGLNGPEQYF. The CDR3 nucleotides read TGTGCCAGCGGCTTAAATGGGCCGGAGCAGTACTTC.

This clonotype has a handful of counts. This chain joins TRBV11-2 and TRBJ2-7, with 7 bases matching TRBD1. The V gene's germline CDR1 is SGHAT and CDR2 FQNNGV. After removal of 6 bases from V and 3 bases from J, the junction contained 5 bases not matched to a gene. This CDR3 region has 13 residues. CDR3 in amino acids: CASRTGDSYEQYF. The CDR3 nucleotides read TGTGCCAGCAGAACAGGGGATAGCTACGAGCAGTACTTC.

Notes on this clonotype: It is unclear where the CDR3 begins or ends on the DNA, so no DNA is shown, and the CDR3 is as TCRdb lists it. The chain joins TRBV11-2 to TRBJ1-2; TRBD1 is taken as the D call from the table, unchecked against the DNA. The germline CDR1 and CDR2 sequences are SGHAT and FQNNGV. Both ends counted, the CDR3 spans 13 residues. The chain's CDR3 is CAGSSGTEYGCTF.

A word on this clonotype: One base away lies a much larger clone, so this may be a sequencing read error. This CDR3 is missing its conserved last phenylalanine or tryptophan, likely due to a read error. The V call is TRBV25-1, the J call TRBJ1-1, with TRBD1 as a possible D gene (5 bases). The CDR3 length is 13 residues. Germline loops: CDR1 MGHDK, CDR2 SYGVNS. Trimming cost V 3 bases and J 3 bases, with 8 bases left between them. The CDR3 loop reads CASSELGHTEAFS. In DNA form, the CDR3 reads TGTGCCAGCAGTGAGCTGGGGCACACTGAAGCTTTCTCT.

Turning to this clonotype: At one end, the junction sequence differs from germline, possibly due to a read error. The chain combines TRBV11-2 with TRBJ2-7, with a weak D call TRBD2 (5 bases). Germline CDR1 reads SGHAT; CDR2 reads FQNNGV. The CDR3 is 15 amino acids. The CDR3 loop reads CVSSLGLGLVAKQYF. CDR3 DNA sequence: TGTGTCAGCAGCCTAGGTCTCGGACTGGTTGCAAAGCAGTACTTC.

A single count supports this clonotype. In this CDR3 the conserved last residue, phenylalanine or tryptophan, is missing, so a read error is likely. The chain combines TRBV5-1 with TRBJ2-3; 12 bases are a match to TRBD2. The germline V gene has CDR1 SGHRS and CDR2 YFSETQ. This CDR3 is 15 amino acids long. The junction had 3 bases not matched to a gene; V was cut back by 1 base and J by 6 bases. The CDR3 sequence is CASSLSSGGADTQYL. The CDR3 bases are TGCGCCAGCAGCTTGTCTAGCGGGGGGGCGGATACGCAGTATCTT.

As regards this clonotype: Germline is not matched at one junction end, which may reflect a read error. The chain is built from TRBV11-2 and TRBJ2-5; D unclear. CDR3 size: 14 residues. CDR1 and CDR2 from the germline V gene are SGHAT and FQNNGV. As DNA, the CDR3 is TGTGTCAGCAGCTTATTCAGGTATCAAGAGACCCAGTACTTC. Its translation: CVSSLFRYQETQYF. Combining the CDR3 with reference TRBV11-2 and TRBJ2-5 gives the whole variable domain EAGVAQSPRYKIIEKRQSVAFWCNPISGHATLYWYQQILGQGPKLLIQFQNNGVVDDSQLPKDRFSAERLKGVDSTLKIQPAKLEDSAVYLCVSSLFRYQETQYFGPGTRLLVL.

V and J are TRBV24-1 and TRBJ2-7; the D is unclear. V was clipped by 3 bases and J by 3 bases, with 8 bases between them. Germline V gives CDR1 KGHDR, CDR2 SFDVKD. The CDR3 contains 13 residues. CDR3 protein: CATSDPNHYEQYF. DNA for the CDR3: TGTGCCACCAGTGATCCTAACCACTACGAGCAGTACTTC.

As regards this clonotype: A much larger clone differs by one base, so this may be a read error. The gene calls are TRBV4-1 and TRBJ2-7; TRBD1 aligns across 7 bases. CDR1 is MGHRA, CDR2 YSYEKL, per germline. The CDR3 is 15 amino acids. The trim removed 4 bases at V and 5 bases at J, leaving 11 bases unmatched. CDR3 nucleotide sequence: TGCGCCAGCAGCCCTGACAGGGCAGGGCGCAACGAGCAGTACTTC. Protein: CASSPDRAGRNEQYF.